This is a list of T cell receptor beta chains from one sample in a study of vaccination and CD4 T cells after COVID-19. TCRdb used MiXCR to reprocess the PCR reads, holding one entry per CDR3 protein. Among tens of thousands of distinct CDR3 sequences listed, about 64% were seen once. Which antigens these TCRs recognize remains unknown. The specimen was CD4+ T cells from blood, cultured in vitro, collected after SARS-CoV-2 vaccination. These receptors originate from a human donor who received a COVID-19 vaccine. The CDR3 runs from the conserved cysteine through the conserved F or W. The D gene is left open where the match is weak. Not all rows give a size; the values are once, few, many and, for expanded clones, a class.

D gene: -; V gene: TRBV19; clone size: -; J gene: TRBJ1-2; CDR3 protein: CASSKTRYGYTF; CDR3 DNA: TGTGCCAGTAGTAAGACGCGCTATGGCTACACCTTC
D gene: -; V gene: TRBV7-6; clone size: -; J gene: TRBJ2-5; CDR3 protein: CASSLVGGAGEAQYF; CDR3 DNA: TGTGCCAGCAGCTTGGTAGGCGGGGCGGGTGAGGCCCAGTACTTC
D gene: -; V gene: TRBV11-3; clone size: -; J gene: TRBJ1-2; CDR3 protein: CASKGGRHGYTF; CDR3 DNA: TGTGCCAGCAAGGGGGGACGACATGGCTACACCTTC
D gene: TRBD2; V gene: TRBV6-1; clone size: -; J gene: TRBJ2-1; CDR3 protein: CASSGTSRRFF; CDR3 DNA: TGTGCCAGCAGTGGGACTAGCCGAAGGTTCTTC
D gene: TRBD1; V gene: TRBV19; clone size: -; J gene: TRBJ1-1; CDR3 protein: CASHKRTGAGPTEAFF; CDR3 DNA: TGTGCCAGTCACAAAAGGACAGGGGCCGGACCCACTGAAGCTTTCTTT
D gene: -; V gene: TRBV12-3/TRBV12-4; clone size: -; J gene: TRBJ1-5; CDR3 protein: CASTPQGGSNQPQHF; CDR3 DNA: TGTGCCAGCACCCCCCAGGGCGGAAGCAATCAGCCCCAGCATTTT
D gene: -; V gene: TRBV5-4; clone size: -; J gene: TRBJ2-5; CDR3 protein: CASSPNVRQETQYF; CDR3 DNA: TGTGCCAGCAGCCCTAATGTCCGGCAAGAGACCCAGTACTTC
D gene: TRBD2; V gene: TRBV12-3/TRBV12-4; clone size: -; J gene: TRBJ2-4; CDR3 protein: CASSLGTSGAKNIQYF; CDR3 DNA: TGTGCCAGCAGTTTAGGGACTAGCGGAGCCAAAAACATTCAGTACTTC
D gene: -; V gene: TRBV4-2; clone size: -; J gene: TRBJ1-5; CDR3 protein: CASSQADGQPQHF; CDR3 DNA: TGTGCCAGCAGCCAAGCTGACGGTCAGCCCCAGCATTTT
D gene: -; V gene: TRBV12-3/TRBV12-4; clone size: few; J gene: TRBJ1-1; CDR3 protein: CASSLGVGRGPFF; CDR3 DNA: TGTGCCAGCAGTTTAGGAGTGGGCAGGGGACCTTTCTTT
D gene: -; V gene: TRBV29-1; clone size: once; J gene: TRBJ2-2; CDR3 protein: CSVEDGRTGELFF; CDR3 DNA: TGCAGCGTTGAAGATGGGCGGACCGGGGAGCTGTTTTTT
D gene: TRBD1; V gene: TRBV7-8; clone size: -; J gene: TRBJ1-3; CDR3 protein: CASSPPFRQGVGNTIYF; CDR3 DNA: TGTGCCAGCAGCCCACCCTTTAGACAGGGGGTAGGAAACACCATATATTTT
D gene: TRBD1; V gene: TRBV30; clone size: -; J gene: TRBJ1-5; CDR3 protein: CAYSQGGDQPQHF; CDR3 DNA: TGTGCCTACTCACAGGGGGGGGATCAGCCCCAGCATTTT
D gene: -; V gene: TRBV2; clone size: -; J gene: TRBJ1-1; CDR3 protein: CASSGGRADTEAFF; CDR3 DNA: TGTGCCAGCAGTGGGGGCAGGGCGGACACTGAAGCTTTCTTT
D gene: -; V gene: TRBV2; clone size: few; J gene: TRBJ1-1; CDR3 protein: CASRKGVGGFNEAFF; CDR3 DNA: TGTGCCAGCAGGAAGGGTGTTGGGGGGTTTAATGAAGCTTTCTTT
D gene: TRBD1; V gene: TRBV20-1; clone size: few; J gene: TRBJ1-2; CDR3 protein: CSARAGGDYGYTF; CDR3 DNA: TGCAGTGCCAGAGCAGGGGGGGACTATGGCTACACCTTC
D gene: -; V gene: TRBV24-1; clone size: few; J gene: TRBJ1-5; CDR3 protein: CATSVGGTGQPQHF; CDR3 DNA: TGTGCCACCAGTGTCGGGGGGACCGGTCAGCCCCAGCATTTT
D gene: TRBD2; V gene: TRBV10-2; clone size: -; J gene: TRBJ2-3; CDR3 protein: CASSGRSGGALVTQYF; CDR3 DNA: TGCGCCAGCAGTGGGCGGAGCGGGGGGGCCTTAGTGACGCAGTATTTT
D gene: -; V gene: TRBV20-1; clone size: -; J gene: TRBJ1-2; CDR3 protein: CSAPDQGQPISPYGYTF; CDR3 DNA: TGCAGTGCCCCGGATCAGGGGCAGCCTATCTCCCCCTATGGCTACACCTTC
D gene: TRBD1; V gene: TRBV12-3/TRBV12-4; clone size: -; J gene: TRBJ1-1; CDR3 protein: CASRRPGRDRGVDTEAFF; CDR3 DNA: TGTGCCAGCAGACGGCCCGGGCGGGACAGGGGTGTGGACACTGAAGCTTTCTTT
D gene: -; V gene: TRBV20-1; clone size: -; J gene: TRBJ1-1; CDR3 protein: CSASVGRLVEAFF; CDR3 DNA: TGCAGTGCTAGCGTAGGACGGCTCGTTGAAGCTTTCTTT
D gene: -; V gene: TRBV12-3/TRBV12-4; clone size: -; J gene: TRBJ1-1; CDR3 protein: CASRDDTEAFF; CDR3 DNA: TGTGCCAGCAGAGATGACACTGAAGCTTTCTTT
D gene: -; V gene: TRBV5-4; clone size: -; J gene: TRBJ2-6; CDR3 protein: CASSLGPTSGANVLTF; CDR3 DNA: TGTGCCAGCAGCTTGGGACCTACCTCTGGGGCCAACGTCCTGACTTTC
D gene: -; V gene: TRBV3-1; clone size: -; J gene: TRBJ1-6; CDR3 protein: CASSSRIDSPLHF; CDR3 DNA: TGTGCCAGCAGCAGCCGTATCGATTCACCCCTCCACTTT
D gene: -; V gene: TRBV30; clone size: -; J gene: TRBJ1-1; CDR3 protein: CAWNPWRATNTEAFF; CDR3 DNA: TGTGCCTGGAACCCCTGGAGGGCGACGAACACTGAAGCTTTCTTT
D gene: TRBD1; V gene: TRBV12-3/TRBV12-4; clone size: -; J gene: TRBJ1-2; CDR3 protein: CASSPGQIYGYTF; CDR3 DNA: TGTGCCAGCAGCCCGGGACAGATCTATGGCTACACCTTC
D gene: -; V gene: TRBV15; clone size: few; J gene: TRBJ1-6; CDR3 protein: CATSRAGRLVSPLHF; CDR3 DNA: TGTGCCACCAGCAGGGCGGGACGGTTGGTTTCACCCCTCCACTTT
D gene: -; V gene: TRBV19; clone size: -; J gene: TRBJ1-2; CDR3 protein: CASSIGRTPLGYTF; CDR3 DNA: TGTGCCAGTAGTATTGGCCGGACCCCTCTTGGCTACACCTTC
D gene: -; V gene: TRBV20-1; clone size: -; J gene: TRBJ2-5; CDR3 protein: CSVGTPNTQYF; CDR3 DNA: TGCAGTGTCGGGACCCCCAATACCCAGTACTTC
D gene: -; V gene: TRBV10-3; clone size: -; J gene: TRBJ2-3; CDR3 protein: CAISGAGTAKRSSTDTQYF; CDR3 DNA: TGTGCCATCAGTGGAGCCGGGACTGCCAAGAGATCTAGCACAGATACGCAGTATTTT
D gene: -; V gene: TRBV21-1; clone size: -; J gene: TRBJ2-3; CDR3 protein: CASLDGTPRVTQYF; CDR3 DNA: TGTGCCAGCTTGGACGGTACCCCTCGGGTTACGCAGTATTTT
D gene: -; V gene: TRBV9; clone size: -; J gene: TRBJ2-1; CDR3 protein: CASSVAIYNEQFF; CDR3 DNA: TGTGCCAGCAGCGTAGCGATCTACAATGAGCAGTTCTTC
D gene: -; V gene: TRBV12-3/TRBV12-4; clone size: -; J gene: TRBJ1-1; CDR3 protein: CASSLGQLNTEAFF; CDR3 DNA: TGTGCCAGCAGTTTAGGTCAGTTGAACACTGAAGCTTTCTTT
D gene: -; V gene: TRBV27; clone size: -; J gene: TRBJ1-4; CDR3 protein: CASTPIGAGLEKLFF; CDR3 DNA: TGTGCCAGCACCCCCATCGGGGCAGGGCTTGAAAAACTGTTTTTT
D gene: TRBD1; V gene: TRBV5-4; clone size: -; J gene: TRBJ1-6; CDR3 protein: CASSLSQGVNSPLHF; CDR3 DNA: TGTGCCAGCAGCTTGAGTCAGGGGGTTAATTCACCCCTCCACTTT
D gene: -; V gene: TRBV11-3; clone size: -; J gene: TRBJ2-5; CDR3 protein: CASTPGGGQETQYF; CDR3 DNA: TGTGCCAGCACTCCAGGGGGAGGCCAAGAGACCCAGTACTTC
D gene: -; V gene: TRBV27; clone size: few; J gene: TRBJ1-3; CDR3 protein: CASSDDPGNSGNTIYF; CDR3 DNA: TGTGCCAGCAGTGATGATCCGGGGAACTCTGGAAACACCATATATTTT